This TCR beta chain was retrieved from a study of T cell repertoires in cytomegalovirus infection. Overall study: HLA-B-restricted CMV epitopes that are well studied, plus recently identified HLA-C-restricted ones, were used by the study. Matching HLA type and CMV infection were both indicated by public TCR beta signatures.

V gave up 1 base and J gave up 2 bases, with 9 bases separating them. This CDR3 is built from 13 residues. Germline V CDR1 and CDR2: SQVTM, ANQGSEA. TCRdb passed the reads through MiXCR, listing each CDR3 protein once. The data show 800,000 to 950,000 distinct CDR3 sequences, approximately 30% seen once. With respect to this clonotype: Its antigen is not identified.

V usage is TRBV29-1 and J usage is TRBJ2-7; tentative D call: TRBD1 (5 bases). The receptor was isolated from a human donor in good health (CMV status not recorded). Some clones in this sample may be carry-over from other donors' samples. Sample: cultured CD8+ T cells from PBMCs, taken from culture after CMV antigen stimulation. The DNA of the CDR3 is TGCAGCGTTGAAGGGGGCCTAACCTACGAGCAGTACTTC. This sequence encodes CSVEGGLTYEQYF.